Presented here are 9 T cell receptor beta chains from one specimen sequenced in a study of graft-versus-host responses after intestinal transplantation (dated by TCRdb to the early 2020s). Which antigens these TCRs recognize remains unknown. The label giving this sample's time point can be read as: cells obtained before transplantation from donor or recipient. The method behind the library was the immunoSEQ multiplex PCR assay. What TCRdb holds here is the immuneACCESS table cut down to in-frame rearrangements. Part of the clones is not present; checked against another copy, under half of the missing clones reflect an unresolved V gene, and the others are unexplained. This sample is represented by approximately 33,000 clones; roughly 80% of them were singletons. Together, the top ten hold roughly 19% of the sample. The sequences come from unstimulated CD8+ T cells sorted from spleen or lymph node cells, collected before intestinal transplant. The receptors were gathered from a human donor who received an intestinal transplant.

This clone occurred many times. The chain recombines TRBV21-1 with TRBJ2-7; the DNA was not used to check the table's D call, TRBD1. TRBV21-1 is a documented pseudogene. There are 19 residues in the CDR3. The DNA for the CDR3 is TGTGCCAGCAGCAAAGGGAATCCGGCCGGGACACGGTCCACCTACGAGCAGTACTTC. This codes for CASSKGNPAGTRSTYEQYF.

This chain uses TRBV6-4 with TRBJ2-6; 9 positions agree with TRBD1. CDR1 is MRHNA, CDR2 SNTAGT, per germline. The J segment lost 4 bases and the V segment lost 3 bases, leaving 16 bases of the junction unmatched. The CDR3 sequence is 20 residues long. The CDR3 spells CASSDEGPGTGLAGANVLTF. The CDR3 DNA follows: TGTGCCAGCAGTGATGAAGGGCCCGGGACAGGGCTCGCAGGGGCCAACGTCCTGACTTTC.

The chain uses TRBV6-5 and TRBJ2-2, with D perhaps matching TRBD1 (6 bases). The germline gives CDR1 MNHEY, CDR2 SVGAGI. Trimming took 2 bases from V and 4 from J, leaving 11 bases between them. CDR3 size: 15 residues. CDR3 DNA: TGTGCCAGCAGTTACCTACAGGGACCCACCGGGGAGCTGTTTTTT. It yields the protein CASSYLQGPTGELFF.

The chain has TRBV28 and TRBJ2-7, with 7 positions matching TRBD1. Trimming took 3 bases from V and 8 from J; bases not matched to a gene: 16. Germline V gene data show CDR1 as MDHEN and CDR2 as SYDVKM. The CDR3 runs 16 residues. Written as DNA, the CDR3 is TGTGCCAGCAGTTTGATTCTGCCGCACAGGGGTAGTCAGCAGTACTTC. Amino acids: CASSLILPHRGSQQYF.

The CDR3 region has the DNA TGCACCCTTCCCTTGTACACTGAAGCTTTCTTT. As protein: CTLPLYTEAFF. The rearrangement uses TRBV20-1 and TRBJ1-1, with D unclear. There are 11 residues in the CDR3. Looked up from germline, CDR1 is DFQATT and CDR2 is SNEGSKA (reference sequence).

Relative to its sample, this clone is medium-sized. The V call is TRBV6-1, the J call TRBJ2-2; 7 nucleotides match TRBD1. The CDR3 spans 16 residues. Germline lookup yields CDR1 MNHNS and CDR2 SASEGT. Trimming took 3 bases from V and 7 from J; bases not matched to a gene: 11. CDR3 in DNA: TGTGCCAGCAGTGACAGCACAGGGGATTCTGTCGGGGAGCTGTTTTTT. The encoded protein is CASSDSTGDSVGELFF.

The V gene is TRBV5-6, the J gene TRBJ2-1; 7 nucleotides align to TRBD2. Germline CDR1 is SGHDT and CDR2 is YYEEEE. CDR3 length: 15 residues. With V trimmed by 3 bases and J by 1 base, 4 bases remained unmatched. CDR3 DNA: TGTGCCAGCAGCTGGGGGACTAAATCCTACAATGAGCAGTTCTTC. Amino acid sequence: CASSWGTKSYNEQFF. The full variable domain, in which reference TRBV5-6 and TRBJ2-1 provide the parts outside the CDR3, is DAGVTQSPTHLIKTRGQQVTLRCSPKSGHDTVSWYQQALGQGPQFIFQYYEEEERQRGNFPDRFSGHQFPNYSSELNVNALLLGDSALYLCASSWGTKSYNEQFFGPGTRLTVL.

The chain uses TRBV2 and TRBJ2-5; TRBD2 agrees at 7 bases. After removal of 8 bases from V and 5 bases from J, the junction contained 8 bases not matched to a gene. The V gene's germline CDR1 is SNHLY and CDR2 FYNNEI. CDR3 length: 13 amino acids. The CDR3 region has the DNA TGTGCCAGCTCGGGAGGCCGCCCGGAGACCCAGTACTTC. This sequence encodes CASSGGRPETQYF.

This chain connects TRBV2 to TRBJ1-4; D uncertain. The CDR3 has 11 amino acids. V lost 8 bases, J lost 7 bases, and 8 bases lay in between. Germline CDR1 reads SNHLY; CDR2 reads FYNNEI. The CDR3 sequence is CASDAGEKLFF. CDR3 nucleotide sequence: TGTGCCAGCGACGCGGGTGAAAAACTGTTTTTT.